This TCR beta chain came from a study of T cell responses to AZD1222 COVID-19 vaccine. As to this clone: Its matching antigen is unknown.

The germline V gene has CDR1 SGHNT and CDR2 YYREEE (reference sequence). V gave up 1 base and J gave up 8 bases; unmatched junction bases: 3. This CDR3 has 14 residues. Assay: immunoSEQ multiplex PCR; the TCRdb copy retains only in-frame clones and omits some. The repertoire has some 180,000 clones, around 90% of them found once; the top ten carry over 1.5%. Study-level results: Reports say nearly half of spike-specific TCRs go after unmutated variant regions. Donors were chiefly white British, with a greater number of females, and clonal diversity was perhaps underestimated. CD4 TCRs linked to vaccination spanned spike, dominating at 160-218 and 743-854.

Sequencing used peripheral blood, obtained on day 0 of AZD1222 vaccination. The source is an adult in good health. V usage is TRBV5-4 and J usage is TRBJ1-6; 7 bases match TRBD1. The CDR3 sequence: CASSLQGVDSPLHF. CDR3 coding DNA: TGTGCCAGCAGCTTGCAGGGGGTGGATTCACCCCTCCACTTT.